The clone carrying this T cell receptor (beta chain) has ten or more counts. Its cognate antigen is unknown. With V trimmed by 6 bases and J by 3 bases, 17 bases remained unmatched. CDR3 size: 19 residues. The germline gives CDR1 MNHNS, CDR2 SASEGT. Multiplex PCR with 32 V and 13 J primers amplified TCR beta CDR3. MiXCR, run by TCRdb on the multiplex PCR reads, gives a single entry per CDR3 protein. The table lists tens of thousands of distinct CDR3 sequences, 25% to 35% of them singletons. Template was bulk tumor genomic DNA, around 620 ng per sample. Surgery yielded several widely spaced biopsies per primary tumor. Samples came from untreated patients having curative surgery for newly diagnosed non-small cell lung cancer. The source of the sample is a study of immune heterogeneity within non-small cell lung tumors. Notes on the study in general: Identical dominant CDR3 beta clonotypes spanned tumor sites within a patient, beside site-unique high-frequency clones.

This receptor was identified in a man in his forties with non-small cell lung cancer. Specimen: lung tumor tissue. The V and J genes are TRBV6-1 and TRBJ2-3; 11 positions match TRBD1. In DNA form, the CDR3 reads TGTGCCAGCAGAACGGACAGGGGGCCTGGGGTCGCCGGTACAGATACGCAGTATTTT. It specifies CASRTDRGPGVAGTDTQYF.